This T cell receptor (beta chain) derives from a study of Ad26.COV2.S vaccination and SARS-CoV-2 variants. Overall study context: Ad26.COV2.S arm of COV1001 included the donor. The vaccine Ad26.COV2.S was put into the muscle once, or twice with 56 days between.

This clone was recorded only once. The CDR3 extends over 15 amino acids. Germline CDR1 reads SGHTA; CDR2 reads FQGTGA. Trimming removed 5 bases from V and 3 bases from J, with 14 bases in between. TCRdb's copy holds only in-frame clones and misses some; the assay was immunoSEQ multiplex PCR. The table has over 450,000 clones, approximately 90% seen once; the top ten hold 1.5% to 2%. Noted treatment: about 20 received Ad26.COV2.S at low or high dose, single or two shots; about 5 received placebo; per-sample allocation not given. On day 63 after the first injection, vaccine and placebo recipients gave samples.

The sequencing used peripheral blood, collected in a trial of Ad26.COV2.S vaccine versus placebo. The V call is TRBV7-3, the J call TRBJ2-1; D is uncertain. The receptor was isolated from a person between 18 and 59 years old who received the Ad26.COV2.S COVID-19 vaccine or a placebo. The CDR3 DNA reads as TGTGCCAGCAGCACCTCTTCCCAAAACTACAATGAGCAGTTCTTC. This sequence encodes CASSTSSQNYNEQFF. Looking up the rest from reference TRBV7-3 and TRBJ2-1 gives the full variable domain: GAGVSQTPSNKVTEKGKYVELRCDPISGHTALYWYRQSLGQGPEFLIYFQGTGAADDSGLPNDRFFAVRPEGSVSTLKIQRTERGDSAVYLCASSTSSQNYNEQFFGPGTRLTVL.